This TCR beta chain was observed in a study of shared clonotypes between healthy human individuals. Positive CCR7 selection of CD45RO-negative cells yielded the naive CD8 cells, and terminally differentiated effector memory CD45RA+ cells were excluded. HIV-negative, healthy adults without recent acute infections or vaccinations were the donors. Study results and limitations: In a handful of donors, around 5% of naive CD4 clonotypes appeared in common. The authors expected sequencing depth to affect clonotype sharing among donors.

Turning to this clone: Its antigen is unidentified.

Germline V gene sequence: CDR1 PRHDT, CDR2 FYEKMQ (reference sequence). The CDR3 runs 13 residues. Trimming removed 1 base from V and 8 bases from J, with 11 bases in between. TCRdb keeps only in-frame clones here, not all; method: immunoSEQ multiplex PCR. The sample carries fewer than 700,000 clones, 95% recorded once. This chain connects TRBV13 to TRBJ1-1; tentative D call: TRBD1 (6 bases). The TCR comes from a woman under 40 in good health. The specimen was naive CD8+ T cells sorted from blood. The CDR3, as DNA: TGTGCCAGCAGCTTAGAGGGGGACAACGAAGCTTTCTTT. It codes for CASSLEGDNEAFF. Based on the CDR3 plus reference TRBV13 and TRBJ1-1, the full variable domain is AAGVIQSPRHLIKEKRETATLKCYPIPRHDTVYWYQQGPGQDPQFLISFYEKMQSDKGSIPDRFSAQQFSDYHSELNMSSLELGDSALYFCASSLEGDNEAFFGQGTRLTVV.